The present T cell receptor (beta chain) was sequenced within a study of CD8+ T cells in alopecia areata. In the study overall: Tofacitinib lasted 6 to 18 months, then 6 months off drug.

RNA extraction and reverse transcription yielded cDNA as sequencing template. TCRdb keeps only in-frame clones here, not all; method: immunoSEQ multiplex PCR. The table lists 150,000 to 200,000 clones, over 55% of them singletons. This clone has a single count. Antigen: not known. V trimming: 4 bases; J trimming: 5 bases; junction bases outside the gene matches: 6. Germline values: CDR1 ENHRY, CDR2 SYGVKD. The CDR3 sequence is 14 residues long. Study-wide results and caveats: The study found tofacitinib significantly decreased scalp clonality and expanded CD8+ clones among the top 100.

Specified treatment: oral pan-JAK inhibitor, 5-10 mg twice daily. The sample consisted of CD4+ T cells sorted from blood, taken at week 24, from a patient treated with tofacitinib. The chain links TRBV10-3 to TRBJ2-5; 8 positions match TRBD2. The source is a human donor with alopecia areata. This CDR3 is CAISGIAGLETQYF. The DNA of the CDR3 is TGTGCCATCAGTGGGATAGCGGGGTTGGAGACCCAGTACTTC.